This T cell receptor (beta chain) was identified in a study of cytomegalovirus exposure and HLA in healthy donors. Findings and caveats of the study: A later analysis linked a missense variant in DCLRE1C to the trimming of TCR beta V and J genes. Clonal expansion was found to be greater in HLA-associated TCR beta chains than in equally common others in a later analysis.

Germline-derived CDR1 and CDR2 are SGHNT and YYREEE (reference sequence). The CDR3 loop spans 15 amino acids. Trimming cost V 4 bases and J 2 bases; bases outside gene matches: 3. The sample holds one count of this clone. Its target is not known. PCR primers comprised 60 Vbeta and 13 Jbeta primers. The protocol was immunoSEQ multiplex PCR, while the TCRdb copy is restricted to in-frame clones and leaves out a portion. The sample carries 140,000 to 150,000 clones, 88% recorded once. Sequencing was carried out using PBMCs. The TCR sequence derives from a woman in her thirties or forties in good health and CMV-seronegative. This chain joins TRBV5-4 and TRBJ2-6; 7 nucleotides match TRBD2. This CDR3 is CASSGGEAGANVLTF. DNA of the CDR3: TGTGCCAGCAGCGGGGGGGAGGCTGGGGCCAACGTCCTGACTTTC.